The 22 T cell receptor beta chains in this list originate from one sample, sequenced in a study of blood T cell repertoires in COVID-19. Clones were read by immunoSEQ multiplex PCR, and TCRdb kept only the in-frame ones, dropping some. The sample carries roughly 150,000 clones, less than 90% recorded once. The specimen sequenced was peripheral blood. These receptors were obtained from an older woman with acute or convalescent COVID-19.

The chain joins TRBV18 to TRBJ1-1, with D unresolved. Germline V gene sequence: CDR1 KGHSH, CDR2 LQKENI. The CDR3 covers 13 residues. Trimming took 6 bases from V and 3 from J, leaving 11 bases between them. DNA of the CDR3: TGTGCCAGCTCTTATATCGGGTACACTGAAGCTTTCTTT. Residues: CASSYIGYTEAFF.

This chain uses TRBV4-3 with TRBJ2-1, with 7 bases lining up with TRBD1. This CDR3 is built from 17 residues. Germline V lookup: CDR1 LGHNA, CDR2 YSLEER. The V and J ends lost 2 bases and 6 bases, in that order; junction bases with no gene match: 13. DNA of the CDR3: TGCGCCAGCAGCCAACAGGCTCTCAGGACAGGTGGCAATGAGCAGTTCTTC. Its protein product is CASSQQALRTGGNEQFF.

This rearrangement joins TRBV7-2 to TRBJ2-3; 9 bases are a match to TRBD2. The ends lost 1 base at V and 2 bases at J; junction bases unmatched: 4. This CDR3 is 16 amino acids long. The germline CDR1 and CDR2 sequences are SGHTA and FQGNSA. The CDR3 here is CASSLGLAGYTDTQYF. In DNA form, the CDR3 reads TGTGCCAGCAGCTTAGGGCTAGCGGGGTACACAGATACGCAGTATTTT.

This clone was detected only a few times. The chain carries TRBV4-1 and TRBJ1-4; unclear D gene. CDR1 and CDR2 (germline): MGHRA, YSYEKL. The CDR3 is 15 amino acids. The germline V and J ends were trimmed by 1 base and 5 bases, with 11 bases remaining between them. The CDR3 loop reads CASSQVVPGNEKLFF. CDR3 bases: TGCGCCAGCAGCCAAGTGGTGCCAGGAAATGAAAAACTGTTTTTT.

This sequence joins TRBV4-2 and TRBJ1-5, with D tentatively TRBD1 (6 bases). Deletions cut 4 bases from V and 6 bases from J, with 16 bases between. The CDR3 runs 15 residues. Germline CDR1 is LGHNA and CDR2 is YNFKEQ. CDR3 nucleotides: TGTGCCAGCAGCCCAGGACAGTACCAGGGTCAGCCCCAGCATTTT. Amino acid sequence: CASSPGQYQGQPQHF.

The rearrangement joins TRBV29-1 to TRBJ2-3, with 8 bases fitting TRBD2. Unmatched junction bases numbered 16, after V lost 3 bases and J lost 5 bases. The CDR3 has 17 amino acids. Per the germline V gene, CDR1 is SQVTM and CDR2 is ANQGSEA. The DNA of the CDR3 is TGCAGCGTTGATCGGATCGAGCGGGAGAAAGGGGGAGATACGCAGTATTTT. It encodes CSVDRIEREKGGDTQYF.

This clone has only one observation. The chain is built from TRBV6-1 and TRBJ1-6; TRBD1 is a possible D gene (5 bases). This CDR3 is built from 16 residues. Germline CDR1 is MNHNS and CDR2 is SASEGT. Trimming removed 0 bases from V and 13 bases from J, with 19 bases in between. The DNA of the CDR3 is TGTGCCAGCAGTGAAGCACTCCTCGGGACTCCGGGTCCCCTCCACTTT. The encoded protein is CASSEALLGTPGPLHF.

This chain links TRBV3-1 (or the pseudogene TRBV3-2) with TRBJ1-1, with 8 nucleotides matching TRBD1. V lost 3 bases and J lost 4; bases outside the gene matches: 4. Germline loops: CDR1 LGHDT, CDR2 YNNKEL (reference sequence). This CDR3 contains 14 residues. The CDR3 DNA follows: TGTGCCAGCAGCCACCCACAGGGGGGCACTGAAGCTTTCTTT. It specifies CASSHPQGGTEAFF.

V usage is TRBV7-8 and J usage is TRBJ1-4; a weak D match, TRBD1 (5 bases). V was cut by 1 base and J by 5 bases, with 14 bases left in between. The CDR3 contains 16 residues. The germline gives CDR1 SGHVS, CDR2 FQNEAQ. The CDR3 loop reads CASSLETLGGNEKLFF. CDR3 nucleotides: TGTGCCAGCAGCTTAGAGACCCTTGGGGGGAATGAAAAACTGTTTTTT. Filled out from reference TRBV7-8 and TRBJ1-4, the complete variable domain reads GAGVSQSPRYKVAKRGQDVALRCDPISGHVSLFWYQQALGQGPEFLTYFQNEAQLDKSGLPSDRFFAERPEGSVSTLKIQRTQQEDSAVYLCASSLETLGGNEKLFFGSGTQLSVL.

This rearrangement joins TRBV11-3 to TRBJ2-1; tentative D call: TRBD1 (6 bases). Germline V CDR1 and CDR2: SGHNT, YENEEA. The CDR3 spans 15 residues. V was cut by 1 base and J by 5 bases, with 12 bases left in between. The CDR3 reads CASSLARGQDNEQFF. For the CDR3, the DNA is TGTGCCAGCAGCTTAGCCAGGGGACAAGACAATGAGCAGTTCTTC.

This chain links TRBV5-6 with TRBJ2-5; 13 positions match TRBD2. The germline CDR1 and CDR2 sequences are SGHDT and YYEEEE. V dropped 1 base and J dropped 2; count of bases not matched to a gene: 11. The CDR3 spans 19 residues. The chain's CDR3 is CASSLSIRLAGGRQETQYF. For the CDR3, the DNA is TGTGCCAGCAGCTTGTCTATACGACTAGCGGGGGGTAGACAAGAGACCCAGTACTTC.

The chain employs TRBV19 and TRBJ1-5, with TRBD1 identical over 9 bases. V dropped 3 bases and J dropped 2; count of bases not matched to a gene: 2. Looked up from germline, CDR1 is LNHDA and CDR2 is SQIVND (reference sequence). There are 15 residues in the CDR3. The CDR3 nucleotides read TGTGCCAGTAGTATGGACAGGGGCGGCAATCAGCCCCAGCATTTT. Its translation: CASSMDRGGNQPQHF.

The CDR3 DNA is TGTGCCACCCAGCTAGGACTAGCGGGAGGGCCAAGCTCCTACAATGAGCAGTTCTTC. Protein sequence: CATQLGLAGGPSSYNEQFF. V and J are TRBV5-6 and TRBJ2-1, with TRBD2 matching over 15 bases. The CDR3 has 19 amino acids. Germline V lookup: CDR1 SGHDT, CDR2 YYEEEE. V shed 9 bases, J shed 0 bases, and the junction held 13 bases outside the gene matches.

Concerning this clone: An end of the junction differs from the germline gene, which may be a read error. This chain joins TRBV18 and TRBJ1-3, with D unresolved. The V gene's germline CDR1 is KGHSH and CDR2 LQKENI. The CDR3 consists of 12 residues. The CDR3 DNA sequence: TGTGCCAGCTCACCCCCTGGCAACACCATATATTTT. Translation: CASSPPGNTIYF.

The rearrangement joins TRBV25-1 to TRBJ2-2; 10 bases are a match to TRBD1. This CDR3 spans 15 amino acids. J gave up 5 bases and V 6 bases, and 6 bases lay outside the gene matches. CDR1 is MGHDK and CDR2 is SYGVNS in the germline V gene. This chain's CDR3 is CASRGQGMATGELFF. DNA for the CDR3: TGTGCCAGCAGGGGACAGGGGATGGCGACCGGGGAGCTGTTTTTT.

The chain joins TRBV20-1 to TRBJ2-4; 8 nucleotides match TRBD1. V lost 3 bases, J lost 15 bases, and 13 bases stayed unmatched. The CDR3 is made up of 13 amino acids. The germline gives CDR1 DFQATT, CDR2 SNEGSKA (reference sequence). The CDR3 region has the DNA TGCAGTGCTAGTGAGTTCTCAGGGGGCTATCCGTACTTC. Its translation is CSASEFSGGYPYF.

The chain has TRBV6-2 or TRBV6-3 and TRBJ2-5; TRBD1 aligns across 7 bases. The CDR3 has 17 amino acids. Germline CDR1 reads MNHEY; CDR2 reads SVGEGT. After removal of 0 bases from V and 1 base from J, the junction contained 8 bases not matched to a gene. The CDR3 reads CASSYSIGTESQETQYF. DNA for the CDR3: TGTGCCAGCAGTTACTCGATTGGGACAGAATCCCAAGAGACCCAGTACTTC.

This sequence joins TRBV3-1 (or the pseudogene TRBV3-2) and TRBJ2-5, with 10 bases fitting TRBD2. Trimming cost V 3 bases and J 4 bases; bases outside gene matches: 2. The CDR3 has 14 amino acids. Germline V gene sequence: CDR1 LGHDT, CDR2 YNNKEL (reference sequence). In DNA, the CDR3 is TGTGCCAGCAGCCATAGCGGGGGGAGAGAGACCCAGTACTTC. As protein: CASSHSGGRETQYF.

J is TRBJ1-2 and V is TRBV7-2, with 9 positions matching TRBD1. CDR3 length: 15 amino acids. Trimming at V came to 3 bases and at J to 8 bases, leaving 10 bases not matched to a gene. Germline V gene lookup returns CDR1 SGHTA and CDR2 FQGNSA. The CDR3 region is CASSFGTGHHRGYTF. The CDR3, as DNA: TGTGCCAGCAGCTTCGGGACAGGGCATCATAGAGGCTACACCTTC.

The chain carries TRBV3-1 (or the pseudogene TRBV3-2) and TRBJ2-1; TRBD2 aligns across 10 bases. CDR3 length: 16 residues. Germline CDR1 LGHDT, CDR2 YNNKEL (reference sequence). Germline trimming cut 2 bases from V and 5 bases from J; bases unmatched to any gene: 6. The CDR3 bases are TGTGCCAGCAGCCAATTCAGGACTAGCGGTCACAATGAGCAGTTCTTC. Amino acid sequence: CASSQFRTSGHNEQFF.

A few counts support this clone. The chain couples TRBV30 to TRBJ1-2; D is possibly TRBD1 (6 bases). CDR3 length: 16 residues. V gave up 2 bases and J gave up 4 bases, with 20 bases separating them. Germline loops: CDR1 GTSNPN, CDR2 SVGIG (reference sequence). In DNA, the CDR3 is TGTGCCTGGAGTAAATACTGGACAGTCACCTCCTATGGCTACACCTTC. This encodes CAWSKYWTVTSYGYTF.

The V call is TRBV7-2, the J call TRBJ1-1; maybe TRBD1 (6 bases). The V and J ends lost 5 bases and 3 bases respectively, with 19 bases between them. CDR3 size: 16 residues. In germline, CDR1 is SGHTA, CDR2 FQGNSA. CDR3 sequence: CASSKQPGQKDTEAFF. DNA of the CDR3: TGTGCCAGCAGCAAGCAACCGGGACAAAAGGACACTGAAGCTTTCTTT.